The 25 T cell receptor beta chains in this list originate from one sample, sequenced in a study of T cell clonality in common variable immunodeficiency (dated by TCRdb to 2015 to 2017). The library was built by means of the immunoSEQ multiplex PCR assay. Not all clones reach the TCRdb copy of this immuneACCESS table, which keeps in-frame sequences only. Checked studies attribute under half of the gap to unresolved V genes and leave the rest unexplained. For this sample the table reports roughly 42,000 clones, with no clone seen just once. The ten largest clones capture 2% to 2.5% of the sample. Sequencing was performed on peripheral blood mononuclear cells. The receptors come from a person aged 18 to 75 in good health.

This clone has ten or more counts. The missing CDR3 end, 3 residues past where the read stops, is filled in from the germline J gene. The chain is built from TRBV20-1 and TRBJ2-6; D is ambiguous. Trimming pared 1 base from V and 0 bases from J, leaving 13 bases between. The CDR3 consists of 17 residues. Germline lookup yields CDR1 DFQATT and CDR2 SNEGSKA (reference sequence). The CDR3 sequence: CSARGHLSLSGANVLTF. The sequenced part of the CDR3 DNA is TGCAGTGCTAGAGGACACCTCAGCCTCTCTGGGGCCAACGTC.

Many counts were recorded for this clone. The DNA ends 3 residues before the CDR3 does, and the rest of the CDR3 is filled in from the germline J gene. The chain combines TRBV10-3 with TRBJ2-7, with TRBD2 matching over 9 bases. The CDR3 covers 18 residues. V shed 0 bases, J shed 4 bases, and the junction held 13 bases outside the gene matches. Per the germline V gene, CDR1 is ENHRY and CDR2 is SYGVKD. The DNA read from the CDR3 is TGTGCCATCAGTGAGTCACAGAGCGGGAGGATGGGCCTTTACGAG. Translating gives CAISESQSGRMGLYE. The complete CDR3 reads CAISESQSGRMGLYEQYF.

This clone has at least ten counts. The CDR3 end falls 3 residues outside the read, so it is completed with the germline J gene. The genes are TRBV11-2 and TRBJ1-4; TRBD1 aligns across 9 bases. The CDR3 length is 14 residues. CDR1 is SGHAT and CDR2 is FQNNGV in the germline V gene. Trimming cost V 3 bases and J 7 bases; bases outside gene matches: 3. CDR3 protein: CASSLGQGGEKLFF. The CDR3 bases that were read are TGTGCCAGCAGCTTGGGACAGGGCGGTGAAAAA.

This clone was counted ten times or more. The read terminates 3 residues before the CDR3 end, so the remaining end is supplied by the germline J gene. The chain joins TRBV6-1 to TRBJ1-5, with TRBD1 identical over 8 bases. Germline V lookup: CDR1 MNHNS, CDR2 SASEGT. CDR3 length: 15 residues. The V segment lost 1 base and the J segment 5 bases; nucleotides outside the gene matches: 4. Partial CDR3 DNA: TGTGCCAGCAGTGAAGAAGGGACAGGCTATCAGCCC. This codes for CASSEEGTGYQP. The entire CDR3 is CASSEEGTGYQPQHF.

This clone was picked up many times. The CDR3 end lies 3 residues beyond the end of the read and is filled in from the germline J gene. The V and J genes are TRBV5-1 and TRBJ2-3; possibly TRBD1 for D (6 bases). Germline CDR1 and CDR2: SGHRS and YFSETQ. Trimming removed 7 bases from V and 4 bases from J, with 16 bases in between. This CDR3 contains 14 residues. The sequenced part of the CDR3 DNA is TGCGCCAGCGGGGGAGCAGGGGTCGCAGATACG. Protein product: CASGGAGVADT. The entire CDR3 protein is CASGGAGVADTQYF.

This clone came up many times. The CDR3 DNA, read in part, is TGTGCCAGCAGCTTAGCGATACTCGCTAGCCAAGAGACC. Protein: CASSLAILASQET. The complete CDR3 reads CASSLAILASQETQYF. The chain joins TRBV7-2 to TRBJ2-5; no reliable D call. The read terminates 3 residues before the CDR3 end, so the remaining end is supplied by the germline J gene. V gave up 0 bases and J gave up 1 base, with 12 bases separating them. Germline lookup yields CDR1 SGHTA and CDR2 FQGNSA. The CDR3 loop spans 16 amino acids.

This clone was found many times. The read gets to within 3 residues of the CDR3 end, and the germline J gene fills in the rest. This rearrangement joins TRBV6-1 to TRBJ2-7; no reliable D call. The V gene's germline CDR1 is MNHNS and CDR2 SASEGT. With 0 bases removed from V and 3 bases from J, the gap between germline ends came to 9 bases. The CDR3 extends over 14 amino acids. The covered CDR3 bases are TGTGCCAGCAGTGAAGCGGCAACCCACTACGAG. This encodes CASSEAATHYE. The complete CDR3 protein is CASSEAATHYEQYF.

This clone was found many times. The read falls 3 residues short of the CDR3 end, and the missing part is taken from the germline J gene. The J gene is TRBJ1-1, the V gene TRBV10-3, with TRBD1 matching over 7 bases. The CDR3 has 14 amino acids. V lost 1 base to trimming and J lost 4 bases; unmatched junction nucleotides: 3. Germline loops: CDR1 ENHRY, CDR2 SYGVKD. CDR3 bases read: TGTGCCATCAGTGAGTGGGACAGATCCACTGAA. This gives the protein CAISEWDRSTE. The whole CDR3 protein reads CAISEWDRSTEAFF.

This clone appeared many times. CDR3 bases read: TGTGCCAGCAGTGCCAGATCAGATACG. Residues: CASSARSDT. In full, the CDR3 is CASSARSDTQYF. The genes are TRBV2 and TRBJ2-3, with unresolved D. The sequence runs out 3 residues before the end of the CDR3; the remainder is reconstructed from the germline J gene. Germline loops: CDR1 SNHLY, CDR2 FYNNEI. V shed 4 bases and J shed 4 bases, with 6 bases lying between them. This CDR3 spans 12 amino acids.

This clone was recorded many times. The CDR3 extends 3 residues past the end of the read, so its final part is completed from the germline J gene. This sequence joins TRBV19 and TRBJ1-5; D possibly corresponds to TRBD1 (5 bases). V was cut by 2 bases and J by 6 bases, with 11 bases left in between. The CDR3 is 14 amino acids. Germline CDR1 reads LNHDA; CDR2 reads SQIVND (reference sequence). The CDR3 bases that were read are TGTGCCAGTAGTATAAAGCAGGGCGGTCAGCCC. Translation: CASSIKQGGQP. The full CDR3 is CASSIKQGGQPQHF.

This clone was counted at least ten times. The CDR3 is cut off 3 residues early in the read; its end comes from the germline J gene. The V and J genes are TRBV29-1 and TRBJ2-7, with 7 bases fitting TRBD1. This CDR3 contains 13 residues. The ends lost 5 bases at V and 2 bases at J; junction bases unmatched: 6. Germline values: CDR1 SQVTM, CDR2 ANQGSEA. The CDR3 reads CSVTGTATYEQYF. CDR3 DNA (partial): TGCAGCGTTACCGGGACAGCAACCTACGAG.

This clone was counted ten times or more. The CDR3 goes on 3 residues after the read ends, and that part is filled in from the germline J gene. The chain combines TRBV5-3 with TRBJ2-3; 7 bases line up with TRBD1. TRBV5-3 counts as an open reading frame of uncertain function. The CDR3 is 16 amino acids. Trimming removed 4 bases from V and 2 bases from J; junction bases left unmatched: 10. Partial CDR3 DNA: TGTGCCAGAAGCCGCCCTCCAGGACAGGCCACAGATACG. Its protein is CARSRPPGQATDT. The entire CDR3 protein reads CARSRPPGQATDTQYF.

In this sample, this clone turned up a few times. The CDR3 extends 3 residues past the end of the read, so its final part is completed from the germline J gene. The chain is built from TRBV5-3 and TRBJ2-7, with TRBD2 identical over 11 bases. TRBV5-3 is an ORF for which the function is uncertain. V lost 4 bases to trimming and J lost 3 bases; unmatched junction nucleotides: 18. This CDR3 is 19 amino acids long. The sequenced part of the CDR3 DNA is TGTGCCAGAAGCGACTCCCCAGGGTTTGATAGCGGGAGGGTCTACGAG. It specifies CARSDSPGFDSGRVYE. The entire CDR3 is CARSDSPGFDSGRVYEQYF.

At least ten counts were recorded for this clone. Read sequence stops 3 residues before the CDR3 end, and the germline J gene provides the missing end. J is TRBJ2-3 and V is TRBV9, with 10 nucleotides matching TRBD2. J gave up 5 bases and V 3 bases, and 9 bases lay outside the gene matches. Germline CDR1 is SGDLS and CDR2 is YYNGEE. This CDR3 has 16 residues. The chain's CDR3 is CASSAPGTSVGDTQYF. CDR3 bases read: TGTGCCAGCAGCGCCCCCGGGACTAGCGTTGGAGATACG.

This clone was observed a handful of times. The part of the CDR3 DNA that was read is TGCGCCAGCAGCCCCGGGACTAGCCGTACAGATACC. Amino acid sequence: CASSPGTSRTDT. The complete CDR3 sequence is CASSPGTSRTDTYTF. The rearrangement joins TRBV5-1 to TRBJ1-2; TRBD1 might be the D (5 bases). The read ends 3 residues shy of where the CDR3 ends; the end is completed using the germline J gene. Germline CDR1 is SGHRS and CDR2 is YFSETQ. This CDR3 comprises 15 residues.

This clone was seen at least ten times. The sequence runs out 3 residues before the end of the CDR3; the remainder is reconstructed from the germline J gene. This chain links TRBV20-1 with TRBJ1-5; maybe TRBD1 (6 bases). The CDR3 extends over 17 amino acids. Per the germline V gene, CDR1 is DFQATT and CDR2 is SNEGSKA (reference sequence). V was trimmed by 3 bases and J by 5 bases, leaving 23 bases between them. CDR3 DNA (partial): TGCAGTGCTAGTGACCCCCTTGACAGGTCCCTTGATCAGCCC. Protein sequence: CSASDPLDRSLDQP. The complete CDR3 reads CSASDPLDRSLDQPQHF.

The sample holds many counts of this clone. From the germline J gene comes the end of the CDR3, since the read stops 3 residues before it. V gene TRBV5-4 combines with J gene TRBJ2-7; 7 bases fit TRBD1. This CDR3 spans 14 amino acids. Germline V gene lookup returns CDR1 SGHNT and CDR2 YYREEE (reference sequence). Trimming at V came to 4 bases and at J to 3 bases, leaving 7 bases not matched to a gene. Partial CDR3 DNA: TGTGCCAGCAGCCTGACCGGGACAGACTACGAG. Translated, it gives CASSLTGTDYE. The entire CDR3 is CASSLTGTDYEQYF.

This clone has ten or more counts. The read gets to within 3 residues of the CDR3 end, and the germline J gene fills in the rest. The chain uses TRBV15 and TRBJ1-1, with D possibly being TRBD1 (6 bases). Trimming removed 0 bases from V and 7 bases from J, with 12 bases in between. Germline-derived CDR1 and CDR2 are LNHNV and YYDKDF (reference sequence). This CDR3 has 14 amino acids. Incomplete CDR3 DNA: TGTGCCACCAGCAGAGATATAATAGGGGGTGAA. Its protein product is CATSRDIIGGE. The entire CDR3 reads CATSRDIIGGEAFF.

This clone has a count of ten or more. The DNA ends 3 residues before the CDR3 does, and the rest of the CDR3 is filled in from the germline J gene. The chain recombines TRBV5-5 with TRBJ1-2, with 7 bases aligning to TRBD1. The trim removed 0 bases at V and 4 bases at J, leaving 3 bases unmatched. The CDR3 has 14 amino acids. The germline V gene encodes CDR1 SGHKS and CDR2 YYEKEE (reference sequence). The CDR3 DNA, read in part, is TGTGCCAGCAGCTTGGGGGGACAGTTCTATGGC. This encodes CASSLGGQFYG. The full CDR3 reads CASSLGGQFYGYTF.

This clone was seen at least ten times. The read stops 3 residues short of the end of the CDR3; the missing end is completed from the germline J gene. The chain has TRBV6-1 and TRBJ1-1; TRBD1 might be the D (6 bases). Trimming removed 7 bases from V and 4 bases from J, with 16 bases in between. Germline CDR1 reads MNHNS; CDR2 reads SASEGT. This CDR3 region has 14 residues. The part of the CDR3 DNA that was read is TGTGCCAGCAATGAGGGGGGGGTTAGCACTGAA. It encodes CASNEGGVSTE. The CDR3 reads in full as CASNEGGVSTEAFF.

This clone was observed a few times. The sequence runs out 3 residues before the end of the CDR3; the remainder is reconstructed from the germline J gene. J is TRBJ2-4 and V is TRBV19; 7 bases align to TRBD1. This CDR3 comprises 12 residues. CDR1 and CDR2 (germline): LNHDA, SQIVND (reference sequence). The chain's CDR3 is CASKDRKQGQYF. Partial CDR3 DNA: TGTGCCAGCAAGGACAGGAAGCAAGGT.

This clone was detected many times. Read data end 3 residues before the CDR3 end; the end is taken from the germline J gene. V gene TRBV5-1 combines with J gene TRBJ2-5; possibly TRBD1 for D (6 bases). Germline lookup yields CDR1 SGHRS and CDR2 YFSETQ. Trimming removed 0 bases from V and 5 bases from J, with 14 bases in between. CDR3 length equals 15 residues. The CDR3 sequence: CASSLVGLGAETQYF. The CDR3 bases that were read are TGCGCCAGCAGCTTGGTTGGTCTGGGGGCCGAGACC.

This clone has a count of ten or more. The read finishes 3 residues shy of the CDR3 end, and the germline J gene is used to complete it. The chain employs TRBV6-2 or TRBV6-3 and TRBJ1-4, with a weak D call TRBD1 (6 bases). The CDR3 length is 15 residues. V dropped 7 bases and J dropped 3 bases, with 15 bases sitting between them. The V gene's germline CDR1 is MNHEY and CDR2 SVGEGT. Partial CDR3 DNA: TGTGCCAGCACCTTCGGTGCAGGGGCTAATGAAAAA. It codes for CASTFGAGANEK. The CDR3 in full is CASTFGAGANEKLFF.

This clone has ten or more counts. The read falls 3 residues short of the CDR3 end, and the missing part is taken from the germline J gene. The chain recombines TRBV6-1 with TRBJ2-1, with TRBD2 identical over 8 bases. Trimming took 4 bases from V and 4 from J; bases not matched to a gene: 9. The CDR3 loop spans 16 amino acids. Per germline, CDR1 MNHNS and CDR2 SASEGT. Partial CDR3 DNA: TGTGCCAGCAGTGTGACTGGCGGGGGGCTATACAATGAG. Translated, it gives CASSVTGGGLYNE. The entire CDR3 sequence reads CASSVTGGGLYNEQFF.

There are many counts of this clone. The sequenced fragment ends 3 residues before the CDR3 boundary, so the rest is inferred from the germline J gene. The J gene is TRBJ2-5, the V gene TRBV7-3; no firm D call. The CDR3 extends over 13 amino acids. Trimming shortened V by 5 bases and J by 3 bases, and 10 bases separated the two germline ends. Germline values: CDR1 SGHTA, CDR2 FQGTGA. CDR3 bases read: TGTGCCAGCAGCCAGAGAAGGGAAGAGACC. This gives the protein CASSQRREET. The whole CDR3 protein reads CASSQRREETQYF.